This T cell receptor (beta chain) is from a study of cytomegalovirus exposure and HLA in healthy donors. This CDR3 contains 16 residues. From germline, CDR1 is SGDLS and CDR2 YYNGEE. Trimming left V 4 bases short and J 0 bases short, with 14 bases between. To note about this clone: What it binds is not known.

General study findings and limits: Associated with HLA alleles at 0.05 false discovery rate in a later analysis were 16,951 TCR beta sequences. Investigators reported about 160 TCR beta chains as tied to cytomegalovirus. The classifier, whose performance was assessed in both the original and validation cohorts, reportedly diagnosed cytomegalovirus status with high specificity and sensitivity.

The study ran its PCR with 60 Vbeta and 13 Jbeta primers. The protocol was immunoSEQ multiplex PCR, while the TCRdb copy is restricted to in-frame clones and leaves out a portion. The sample lists just under 95,000 clones, 81% occurring once. The rearrangement joins TRBV9 to TRBJ1-3, with a tentative D call TRBD1 (5 bases). The sample consisted of PBMCs. The origin of this receptor is a girl aged 2 to 9 in good health and CMV-seropositive. DNA of the CDR3: TGTGCCAGCAGCCCCTCGGGGGTCCTCTCTGGAAACACCATATATTTT. Amino acids: CASSPSGVLSGNTIYF.